Listed here are 25 T cell receptor beta chains from one sample, sequenced in a study of cytomegalovirus exposure and HLA in healthy donors. Repertoires were generated with immunoSEQ multiplex PCR, while TCRdb's copy carries only in-frame clones and drops some. The table has over 150,000 clones, 89% seen once. The sample taken for sequencing was PBMCs. Receptors were obtained from a woman younger than 30 in good health and CMV-seropositive.

The chain links TRBV6-4 to TRBJ2-3; 9 positions match TRBD2. V was clipped by 0 bases and J by 4 bases; unmatched bases: 2. CDR1 and CDR2 (germline): MRHNA, SNTAGT. The CDR3 covers 15 residues. CDR3 amino acids: CASSDSPSGADTQYF. For the CDR3, the DNA is TGTGCCAGCAGTGACTCGCCTAGCGGGGCAGATACGCAGTATTTT.

The V gene is TRBV11-3, the J gene TRBJ1-1; 8 nucleotides match TRBD1. The CDR3 runs to 11 residues. V lost 7 bases to trimming and J lost 14 bases; unmatched junction nucleotides: 9. CDR1 is SGHNT, CDR2 YENEEA, per germline. The DNA for the CDR3 is TGTGCCAGCACCCAGGGGGCAACGGTCTTCTTT. It encodes CASTQGATVFF.

This chain's CDR3 is CASSVFDSGTDTQYF. As DNA, the CDR3 is TGTGCCAGCAGCGTCTTTGATAGCGGCACAGATACGCAGTATTTT. V usage is TRBV2 and J usage is TRBJ2-3, with TRBD2 as a possible D gene (5 bases). The CDR3 covers 15 residues. In germline, CDR1 is SNHLY, CDR2 FYNNEI. Trimming pared 6 bases from V and 1 base from J, leaving 14 bases between.

The V gene is TRBV14, the J gene TRBJ2-7; 10 nucleotides line up with TRBD2. The CDR3 is 13 amino acids. Per germline, CDR1 SGHDN and CDR2 FVKESK. Germline trimming cut 6 bases from V and 6 bases from J; bases unmatched to any gene: 5. The CDR3, as DNA: TGTGCCAGCAGACATAGCGGGAGGACCGAGCAGTACTTC. It translates to CASRHSGRTEQYF.

The V and J genes are TRBV30 and TRBJ1-2; TRBD1 might be the D (6 bases). This CDR3 spans 14 amino acids. Germline lookup yields CDR1 GTSNPN and CDR2 SVGIG (reference sequence). Trimming left V 4 bases short and J 12 bases short, with 24 bases between. CDR3 sequence: CAWNGVEGELWHTF. The CDR3 DNA reads TGTGCCTGGAATGGGGTTGAGGGGGAACTATGGCACACCTTC.

The V and J genes are TRBV7-3 and TRBJ2-1; no firm D call. The CDR3 loop spans 14 amino acids. Per germline, CDR1 SGHTA and CDR2 FQGTGA. Trimming pared 2 bases from V and 6 bases from J, leaving 11 bases between. The CDR3 reads CASSLEVSTNEQFF. CDR3 in DNA: TGTGCCAGCAGCTTAGAGGTTTCCACCAATGAGCAGTTCTTC.

This rearrangement joins TRBV6-5 to TRBJ1-1; 7 bases are a match to TRBD1. J was trimmed by 7 bases and V by 7 bases; bases with no gene match: 12. Germline lookup yields CDR1 MNHEY and CDR2 SVGAGI. The CDR3 spans 14 residues. In nucleotides, the CDR3 is TGTGCCAGCAAATTTACCCCGGGACAGCTTGAAGCTTTCTTT. It specifies CASKFTPGQLEAFF.

The chain carries TRBV20-1 and TRBJ2-1, with 8 bases aligning to TRBD1. CDR3 length: 10 residues. J gave up 9 bases and V 8 bases, and 3 bases lay outside the gene matches. Germline V gene lookup returns CDR1 DFQATT and CDR2 SNEGSKA (reference sequence). Here the CDR3 reads CSPGGTEQFF. As DNA, the CDR3 is TGCAGTCCAGGGGGCACTGAGCAGTTCTTC.

This chain joins TRBV6-1 and TRBJ2-5; D is unresolved. V was shortened by 2 bases and J by 2 bases, with 6 bases between the two germline ends. The CDR3 has 13 residues. Germline V gene lookup returns CDR1 MNHNS and CDR2 SASEGT. CDR3: CASSEQQQETQYF. Here the CDR3 DNA reads TGTGCCAGCAGTGAACAACAGCAAGAGACCCAGTACTTC.

The CDR3 coding sequence is TGCGCCAGCAGCTTACTAGCGGGAGTCTCAGAGACCCAGTACTTC. Residues: CASSLLAGVSETQYF. The chain recombines TRBV5-1 with TRBJ2-5, with TRBD2 matching over 11 bases. CDR3 length: 15 amino acids. Trimming cost V 2 bases and J 4 bases; bases outside gene matches: 4. Germline V lookup: CDR1 SGHRS, CDR2 YFSETQ.

The chain links TRBV9 to TRBJ2-2; D might be TRBD2 (6 bases). Germline V gene sequence: CDR1 SGDLS, CDR2 YYNGEE. V gave up 2 bases and J gave up 7 bases, with 18 bases separating them. This CDR3 is 16 amino acids long. For the CDR3, the DNA is TGTGCCAGCAGCGTGGTCATCCGGGGAGGAGACGGGGAGCTGTTTTTT. Translating it yields CASSVVIRGGDGELFF. Using reference TRBV9 and TRBJ2-2 for the parts outside the CDR3, the full variable domain is DSGVTQTPKHLITATGQRVTLRCSPRSGDLSVYWYQQSLDQGLQFLIQYYNGEERAKGNILERFSAQQFPDLHSELNLSSLELGDSALYFCASSVVIRGGDGELFFGEGSRLTVL.

The V gene is TRBV7-2, the J gene TRBJ1-5, with D perhaps TRBD1 (5 bases). V lost 3 bases, J lost 4 bases, and 10 bases lay in between. The CDR3 runs to 14 residues. CDR1 is SGHTA, CDR2 FQGNSA, per germline. The chain's CDR3 is CASSFRGLNQPQHF. The CDR3 DNA sequence: TGTGCCAGCAGCTTTCGGGGGTTGAATCAGCCCCAGCATTTT.

This clone was observed many times. This chain uses TRBV28 with TRBJ1-2, with unresolved D. The germline V gene encodes CDR1 MDHEN and CDR2 SYDVKM. The CDR3 has 13 residues. V lost 5 bases to trimming and J lost 2 bases, with 9 bases between them. CDR3 in amino acids: CASSSGLNYGYTF. The CDR3 nucleotides are TGTGCCAGCAGTAGCGGCTTAAACTATGGCTACACCTTC.

The J gene is TRBJ1-2, the V gene TRBV28; tentative D call: TRBD1 (5 bases). V lost 10 bases to trimming and J lost 7 bases, with 13 bases between them. CDR1 and CDR2 (germline): MDHEN, SYDVKM. The CDR3 runs to 11 residues. The CDR3 is CATHGGSGYTF. CDR3 DNA: TGTGCCACCCATGGGGGGTCTGGCTACACCTTC.

The chain combines TRBV5-1 with TRBJ2-1; TRBD2 matches at 10 bases. Looked up from germline, CDR1 is SGHRS and CDR2 is YFSETQ. The CDR3 covers 16 residues. V gave up 1 base and J gave up 10 bases; unmatched junction bases: 11. The CDR3 coding sequence is TGCGCCAGCAGCTTGTTAGTAGCGGGAGGTCCGAGAGAGCAGTTCTTC. As protein: CASSLLVAGGPREQFF.

CDR3 in amino acids: CASSQTSGRALGEQFF. In nucleotides, the CDR3 is TGTGCCAGCAGTCAAACTAGCGGGAGGGCCTTGGGTGAGCAGTTCTTC. V is TRBV7-9 and J is TRBJ2-1, with 13 bases that match TRBD2. The V gene end was trimmed by 6 bases and the J gene end by 9 bases; junction bases not matched to a gene: 11. The CDR3 runs 16 residues. Germline V gene sequence: CDR1 SEHNR, CDR2 FQNEAQ (reference sequence).

The CDR3 DNA follows: TGCGCCAGCAGCCTCCCGGGACAGAACTATGGCTACACCTTC. Its protein product is CASSLPGQNYGYTF. The chain combines TRBV5-1 with TRBJ1-2; 7 bases match TRBD1. The CDR3 contains 14 residues. The germline V gene has CDR1 SGHRS and CDR2 YFSETQ. V lost 4 bases to trimming and J lost 2 bases; unmatched junction nucleotides: 5.

The V call is TRBV28, the J call TRBJ1-1; TRBD1 might be the D (5 bases). The V and J ends lost 5 bases and 5 bases respectively, with 33 bases between them. Germline assignment: CDR1 MDHEN and CDR2 SYDVKM. The CDR3 sequence is 20 residues long. CDR3 residues: CASSPRSLLRPPKGRTEAFF. The CDR3 coding sequence is TGTGCCAGCAGTCCGAGATCTCTCCTCAGGCCTCCCAAGGGGAGGACTGAAGCTTTCTTT.

The rearrangement uses TRBV7-3 and TRBJ2-1; the match to TRBD2 covers 8 bases. Germline CDR1 is SGHTA and CDR2 is FQGTGA. Trimming cost V 5 bases and J 2 bases; bases outside gene matches: 5. This CDR3 has 15 amino acids. The CDR3 reads CASSPSGGTYNEQFF. In nucleotides, the CDR3 is TGTGCCAGCAGCCCCAGCGGGGGTACCTACAATGAGCAGTTCTTC.

The chain has TRBV6-6 and TRBJ1-2; D possibly corresponds to TRBD1 (5 bases). This CDR3 comprises 16 residues. Trimming left V 6 bases short and J 0 bases short, with 17 bases between. Germline lookup yields CDR1 MNHNY and CDR2 SVGAGI (reference sequence). The CDR3 nucleotides are TGTGCCAGCAGACCCGGACATATCCCCTCTAACTATGGCTACACCTTC. As protein: CASRPGHIPSNYGYTF.

This clone showed up many times. This chain connects TRBV7-3 to TRBJ1-2; 11 positions match TRBD1. Looked up from germline, CDR1 is SGHTA and CDR2 is FQGTGA. The CDR3 extends over 15 amino acids. After removal of 5 bases from V and 7 bases from J, the junction contained 9 bases not matched to a gene. The CDR3 protein is CASSPQGQGDSGYTF. As DNA, the CDR3 is TGTGCCAGCAGCCCACAGGGACAGGGGGATAGTGGCTACACCTTC.

V gene TRBV19 combines with J gene TRBJ2-1; the match to TRBD1 covers 7 bases. CDR1 and CDR2 (germline): LNHDA, SQIVND (reference sequence). The CDR3 contains 16 residues. The junction had 8 bases not matched to a gene; V was cut back by 0 bases and J by 6 bases. The CDR3: CASSIESATGPNEQFF. CDR3 DNA: TGTGCCAGTAGTATAGAATCGGCGACAGGGCCCAATGAGCAGTTCTTC. The variable domain in full, with the rest retrieved from reference TRBV19 and TRBJ2-1, is DGGITQSPKYLFRKEGQNVTLSCEQNLNHDAMYWYRQDPGQGLRLIYYSQIVNDFQKGDIAEGYSVSREKKESFPLTVTSAQKNPTAFYLCASSIESATGPNEQFFGPGTRLTVL.

This chain connects TRBV5-6 to TRBJ2-6; 8 positions agree with TRBD1. CDR1 SGHDT and CDR2 YYEEEE come from the germline V gene. CDR3 length: 17 amino acids. V was clipped by 0 bases and J by 4 bases; unmatched bases: 6. This chain's CDR3 is CASSLGQGTVGANVLTF. CDR3 coding DNA: TGTGCCAGCAGCTTGGGACAGGGGACCGTCGGGGCCAACGTCCTGACTTTC. Full variable domain (missing parts from reference TRBV5-6 and TRBJ2-6): DAGVTQSPTHLIKTRGQQVTLRCSPKSGHDTVSWYQQALGQGPQFIFQYYEEEERQRGNFPDRFSGHQFPNYSSELNVNALLLGDSALYLCASSLGQGTVGANVLTFGAGSRLTVL.

J is TRBJ2-1 and V is TRBV5-1, with 7 bases aligning to TRBD2. The CDR3 spans 15 residues. CDR1 SGHRS and CDR2 YFSETQ come from the germline V gene. Losses at the gene ends were 4 bases for V and 7 bases for J; bases not matched to a gene: 11. The DNA of the CDR3 is TGCGCCAGCAGCAGTTGGGGGGAGGGCCCAAATGAGCAGTTCTTC. Residues: CASSSWGEGPNEQFF.

This clone was counted a single time. The V call is TRBV5-1, the J call TRBJ2-3; 11 bases align to TRBD2. Germline CDR1 and CDR2: SGHRS and YFSETQ. V was clipped by 6 bases and J by 1 base; unmatched bases: 1. The CDR3 has 14 residues. The CDR3: CASNSGRGTDTQYF. The CDR3 DNA reads TGCGCCAGCAATAGCGGGAGGGGCACAGATACGCAGTATTTT.